One sample yielded the 23 T cell receptor beta chains listed below, sequenced in a study of blood T cell repertoires in COVID-19. Method: immunoSEQ multiplex PCR; TCRdb's copy keeps in-frame clones and lacks some. Of about 220,000 clones listed, 80% to 85% are singletons. Specimen: PBMCs or T cells enriched from blood (not recorded which). All receptors come from a woman between 40 and 50 years old who had recovered from COVID-19.

This chain connects TRBV6-2 or TRBV6-3 to TRBJ2-1; weak D call: TRBD2 (6 bases). The CDR3 covers 17 residues. In germline, CDR1 is MNHEY, CDR2 SVGEGT. Trimming shortened V by 2 bases and J by 0 bases, and 14 bases separated the two germline ends. This chain's CDR3 is CASSYPRDFSSYNEQFF. For the CDR3, the DNA is TGTGCCAGCAGTTACCCGCGGGACTTCAGCTCCTACAATGAGCAGTTCTTC.

V gene TRBV11-2 combines with J gene TRBJ1-2, with D perhaps matching TRBD1 (5 bases). V was cut by 0 bases and J by 2 bases, with 10 bases left in between. Germline lookup yields CDR1 SGHAT and CDR2 FQNNGV. The CDR3 loop spans 15 amino acids. Here the CDR3 reads CASSLDRGGNYGYTF. In DNA form, the CDR3 reads TGTGCCAGCAGCTTAGATCGGGGGGGAAACTATGGCTACACCTTC.

The chain joins TRBV2 to TRBJ1-5; D gene ambiguous. From germline, CDR1 is SNHLY and CDR2 FYNNEI. This CDR3 is built from 13 residues. Trimming shortened V by 10 bases and J by 3 bases, and 13 bases separated the two germline ends. CDR3 sequence (DNA): TGTGCCATCCGTGCAGACAACAATCAGCCCCAGCATTTT. Its protein is CAIRADNNQPQHF.

The chain joins TRBV7-2 to TRBJ2-7, with 14 bases fitting TRBD2. The CDR3 extends over 14 amino acids. V lost 4 bases to trimming and J lost 9 bases; unmatched junction nucleotides: 5. CDR1 is SGHTA and CDR2 is FQGNSA in the germline V gene. CDR3 in DNA: TGTGCCAGCAGCTCCGGACTAGCGGGGGGCGGGCAGTACTTC. Translation: CASSSGLAGGGQYF. Supplemented by reference TRBV7-2 and TRBJ2-7, the full variable domain reads GAGVSQSPSNKVTEKGKDVELRCDPISGHTALYWYRQSLGQGLEFLIYFQGNSAPDKSGLPSDRFSAERTGGSVSTLTIQRTQQEDSAVYLCASSSGLAGGGQYFGPGTRLTVT.

Here the CDR3 DNA reads TGTGCCAGCAGCGTAGACCCTAGCGGGAGTGTTGATACGCAGTATTTT. It translates to CASSVDPSGSVDTQYF. The chain links TRBV9 to TRBJ2-3; 10 positions match TRBD2. Germline V gives CDR1 SGDLS, CDR2 YYNGEE. The CDR3 has 16 residues. The J segment lost 6 bases and the V segment lost 0 bases, leaving 7 bases of the junction unmatched. Supplemented by reference TRBV9 and TRBJ2-3, the full variable domain reads DSGVTQTPKHLITATGQRVTLRCSPRSGDLSVYWYQQSLDQGLQFLIQYYNGEERAKGNILERFSAQQFPDLHSELNLSSLELGDSALYFCASSVDPSGSVDTQYFGPGTRLTVL.

CDR3 sequence reads: CASSSQGLAGGETQYF. CDR3 nucleotide sequence: TGTGCCAGCAGCTCCCAGGGACTAGCGGGGGGGGAGACCCAGTACTTC. The chain has TRBV7-8 and TRBJ2-5, with 16 bases fitting TRBD2. Germline values: CDR1 SGHVS, CDR2 FQNEAQ. This CDR3 spans 16 amino acids. Trimming removed 4 bases from V and 5 bases from J; junction bases left unmatched: 4.

In this sample, this clone turned up a few times. This chain uses TRBV2 with TRBJ1-5; D remains ambiguous. The germline V gene encodes CDR1 SNHLY and CDR2 FYNNEI. V was pared by 3 bases and J by 2 bases, with 8 bases between. The CDR3 spans 14 residues. The CDR3 nucleotides are TGTGCCAGCAGTGATTCGCGCCGCAATCAGCCCCAGCATTTT. This gives the protein CASSDSRRNQPQHF.

This clone was observed a single time. DNA for the CDR3: TGTGCCTGGAGTGTACGACTAGAAGAGACCCAGTACTTC. Residues: CAWSVRLEETQYF. The chain employs TRBV30 and TRBJ2-5; a possible D gene is TRBD2 (6 bases). This CDR3 has 13 residues. Germline assignment: CDR1 GTSNPN and CDR2 SVGIG (reference sequence). Trimming took 0 bases from V and 3 from J, leaving 8 bases between them.

The rearrangement uses TRBV27 and TRBJ2-3; 9 bases align to TRBD2. J lost 6 bases, V lost 2 bases, and 3 bases had no gene match. Germline values: CDR1 MNHEY, CDR2 SMNVEV (reference sequence). The CDR3 length is 14 residues. The CDR3: CASSLAGGPDTQYF. CDR3 DNA sequence: TGTGCCAGCAGTTTAGCGGGAGGGCCGGATACGCAGTATTTT.

CDR3: CASSPGQNSYNSPLHF. The CDR3 DNA is TGTGCCAGCAGCCCGGGACAGAACTCCTATAATTCACCCCTCCACTTT. The chain carries TRBV7-9 and TRBJ1-6; 7 positions match TRBD1. This CDR3 has 16 amino acids. V lost 5 bases to trimming and J lost 0 bases; unmatched junction nucleotides: 4. CDR1 is SEHNR, CDR2 FQNEAQ, per germline (reference sequence).

The rearrangement uses TRBV29-1 and TRBJ2-7; D gene unclear. The germline V gene has CDR1 SQVTM and CDR2 ANQGSEA. The CDR3 covers 11 residues. V was pared by 0 bases and J by 3 bases, with 3 bases between. The CDR3 sequence: CSVEDVYEQYF. CDR3 in DNA: TGCAGCGTTGAAGACGTCTACGAGCAGTACTTC.

The chain couples TRBV5-4 to TRBJ1-2; D gene unclear. Trimming removed 3 bases at V and 8 bases at J, with 20 bases between. CDR3 length: 15 amino acids. Per the germline V gene, CDR1 is SGHNT and CDR2 is YYREEE (reference sequence). The CDR3 DNA reads TGTGCCAGCAGCTCCGCCTTTGCTGAGGGAGGCGGCTACACCTTC. Residues: CASSSAFAEGGGYTF. Complete variable domain (other parts from reference TRBV5-4 and TRBJ1-2): ETGVTQSPTHLIKTRGQQVTLRCSSQSGHNTVSWYQQALGQGPQFIFQYYREEENGRGNFPPRFSGLQFPNYSSELNVNALELDDSALYLCASSSAFAEGGGYTFGSGTRLTVV.

This rearrangement joins TRBV6-1 to TRBJ2-5; no reliable D call. Germline V gene lookup returns CDR1 MNHNS and CDR2 SASEGT. V was trimmed by 2 bases and J by 5 bases, leaving 6 bases between them. This CDR3 region has 12 residues. CDR3 DNA: TGTGCCAGCAGTGAAAGCCGGGAGACCCAGTACTTC. Its protein product is CASSESRETQYF.

The CDR3 is CASSLGLWLDEQFF. CDR3 sequence (DNA): TGTGCCAGCAGCTTGGGCCTATGGCTCGATGAGCAGTTCTTC. This chain links TRBV7-2 with TRBJ2-1; D uncertain. V was shortened by 3 bases and J by 8 bases, with 14 bases between the two germline ends. The germline CDR1 and CDR2 sequences are SGHTA and FQGNSA. CDR3 size: 14 residues.

This clone was seen only once. V usage is TRBV27 and J usage is TRBJ1-5, with D tentatively TRBD1 (5 bases). CDR1 is MNHEY and CDR2 is SMNVEV in the germline V gene (reference sequence). V was pared by 10 bases and J by 8 bases, with 15 bases between. CDR3 length equals 12 residues. The CDR3 region is CATGGVGEPQHF. As DNA, the CDR3 is TGTGCCACTGGAGGGGTTGGCGAGCCCCAGCATTTT.

The J gene is TRBJ1-1, the V gene TRBV30; no clear D. V was pared by 1 base and J by 6 bases, with 9 bases between. This CDR3 is 12 amino acids long. From germline, CDR1 is GTSNPN and CDR2 SVGIG (reference sequence). CDR3: CAWSEGGAEAFF. As DNA, the CDR3 is TGTGCCTGGAGTGAGGGCGGGGCTGAAGCTTTCTTT.

J is TRBJ2-1 and V is TRBV5-1; 12 bases agree with TRBD2. CDR1 SGHRS and CDR2 YFSETQ come from the germline V gene. CDR3 length: 17 amino acids. V shed 4 bases and J 4 bases; nucleotides not matched to a gene: 9. Written as DNA, the CDR3 is TGCGCCAGCAGCCACGGGACTAGCGGGTTAACTTACAATGAGCAGTTCTTC. Its translation is CASSHGTSGLTYNEQFF.

This clone was seen more than once but under ten times. The chain couples TRBV28 to TRBJ1-1; D call uncertain. V was cut by 4 bases and J by 3 bases, with 18 bases left in between. CDR3 size: 16 residues. The germline V gene has CDR1 MDHEN and CDR2 SYDVKM. This CDR3 is CASSSPGGLEDTEAFF. The CDR3 coding sequence is TGTGCCAGCAGTTCCCCCGGCGGACTCGAGGACACTGAAGCTTTCTTT.

This clone was seen a few times. The rearrangement uses TRBV28 and TRBJ1-5, with a weak D call TRBD1 (6 bases). From germline, CDR1 is MDHEN and CDR2 SYDVKM. The CDR3 totals 17 residues. V was trimmed by 2 bases and J by 2 bases, leaving 16 bases between them. The CDR3 region is CASSLRGTIKGNQPQHF. The CDR3 DNA is TGTGCCAGCAGTTTAAGGGGGACGATTAAAGGCAATCAGCCCCAGCATTTT. Supplemented by reference TRBV28 and TRBJ1-5, the full variable domain reads DVKVTQSSRYLVKRTGEKVFLECVQDMDHENMFWYRQDPGLGLRLIYFSYDVKMKEKGDIPEGYSVSREKKERFSLILESASTNQTSMYLCASSLRGTIKGNQPQHFGDGTRLSIL.

This clone was seen a handful of times. The chain joins TRBV11-3 to TRBJ2-2; 12 nucleotides line up with TRBD1. V lost 7 bases and J lost 3; bases outside the gene matches: 9. This CDR3 contains 17 residues. CDR1 and CDR2 from the germline V gene are SGHNT and YENEEA. CDR3 sequence (DNA): TGTGCCAGCACCCAATGGGGACAGGGGGCGGACACCGGGGAGCTGTTTTTT. This codes for CASTQWGQGADTGELFF.

The chain couples TRBV5-1 to TRBJ2-4; TRBD1 aligns across 10 bases. CDR1 and CDR2 from the germline V gene are SGHRS and YFSETQ. Trimming cost V 4 bases and J 5 bases; bases outside gene matches: 3. The CDR3 has 14 residues. The chain's CDR3 is CASSPGTGENIQYF. The CDR3 coding sequence is TGCGCCAGCAGCCCAGGGACAGGGGAAAACATTCAGTACTTC.

The chain employs TRBV3-1 (or the pseudogene TRBV3-2) and TRBJ2-2, with 7 bases fitting TRBD1. V gave up 3 bases and J gave up 6 bases; unmatched junction bases: 4. Germline lookup yields CDR1 LGHDT and CDR2 YNNKEL (reference sequence). The CDR3 totals 14 residues. The CDR3 DNA is TGTGCCAGCAGCCACCTCGACAGGGCCGGGGAGCTGTTTTTT. Its protein is CASSHLDRAGELFF.

The V call is TRBV19, the J call TRBJ2-5; TRBD1 aligns across 7 bases. The CDR3 sequence is 15 residues long. The junction had 7 bases not matched to a gene; V was cut back by 5 bases and J by 1 base. The germline CDR1 and CDR2 sequences are LNHDA and SQIVND (reference sequence). The CDR3 loop reads CASSASRGTQETQYF. DNA of the CDR3: TGTGCCAGTAGTGCCTCCAGGGGGACCCAAGAGACCCAGTACTTC. The full variable domain, in which reference TRBV19 and TRBJ2-5 provide the parts outside the CDR3, is DGGITQSPKYLFRKEGQNVTLSCEQNLNHDAMYWYRQDPGQGLRLIYYSQIVNDFQKGDIAEGYSVSREKKESFPLTVTSAQKNPTAFYLCASSASRGTQETQYFGPGTRLLVL.